This T cell receptor (beta chain) came from a study of T cell repertoires in cytomegalovirus infection. Across the study: Well-studied HLA-B-restricted epitopes and recently identified HLA-C-restricted epitopes of CMV were both used in the study. Public TCR beta signatures indicated both CMV infection and matching HLA type.

TCRdb reprocessed the reads via MiXCR and lists one record per CDR3 protein. The sample has 680,000 or so distinct CDR3 sequences; about 33% are singletons. Study-level findings and limits: Cumulative frequency of public TCR beta families picked out carriers of CMV plus the relevant HLA. HLA-C-restricted CMV-specific TCR beta clonotypes were dominant in the ex vivo response.

The CDR3 has 12 amino acids. Germline CDR1 reads SNHLY; CDR2 reads FYNNEI. V lost 6 bases and J 12 bases, leaving 18 bases between the germline ends. This clonotype was observed a handful of times. Its target is unknown. This sequence was found in a human donor in good health (CMV status not recorded). Some clones in this sample may be carry-over from other donors' samples. Sample: cultured PBMCs, taken from culture after CMV antigen stimulation. The chain uses TRBV2 and TRBJ2-7; perhaps TRBD2 as D (6 bases). DNA of the CDR3: TGTGCCAGCAGAGGTTGGACTATCCTTGGGTACTTC. This encodes CASRGWTILGYF.